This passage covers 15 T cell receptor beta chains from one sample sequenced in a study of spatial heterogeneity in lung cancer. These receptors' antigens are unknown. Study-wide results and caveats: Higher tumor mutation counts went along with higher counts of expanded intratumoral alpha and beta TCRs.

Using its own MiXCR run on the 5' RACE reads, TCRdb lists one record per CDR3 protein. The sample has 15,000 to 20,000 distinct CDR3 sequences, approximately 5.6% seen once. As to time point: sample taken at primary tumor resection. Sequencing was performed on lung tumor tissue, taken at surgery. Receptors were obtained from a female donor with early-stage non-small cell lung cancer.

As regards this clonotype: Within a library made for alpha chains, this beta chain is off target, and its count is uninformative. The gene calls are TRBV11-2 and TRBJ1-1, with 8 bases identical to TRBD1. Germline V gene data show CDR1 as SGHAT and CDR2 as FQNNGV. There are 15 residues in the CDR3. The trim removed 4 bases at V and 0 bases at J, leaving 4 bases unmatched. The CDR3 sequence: CASSWGTGLNTEAFF. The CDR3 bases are TGTGCCAGCAGCTGGGGGACAGGACTGAACACTGAAGCTTTCTTT.

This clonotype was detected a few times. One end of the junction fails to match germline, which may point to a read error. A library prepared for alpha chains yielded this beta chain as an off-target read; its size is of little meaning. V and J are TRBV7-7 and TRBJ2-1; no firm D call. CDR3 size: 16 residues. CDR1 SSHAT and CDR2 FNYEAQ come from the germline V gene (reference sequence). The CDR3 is CASSATPRVSYNEQFF. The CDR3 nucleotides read TGTGCTAGCAGCGCAACCCCCCGAGTGTCCTACAATGAGCAGTTCTTC.

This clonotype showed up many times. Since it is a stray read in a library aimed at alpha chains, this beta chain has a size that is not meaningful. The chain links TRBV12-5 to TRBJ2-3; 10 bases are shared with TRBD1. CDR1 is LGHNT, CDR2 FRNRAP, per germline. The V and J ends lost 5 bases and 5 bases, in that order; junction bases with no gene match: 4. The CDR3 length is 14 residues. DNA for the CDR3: TGTGCTAGTGGTCCTGGACAGGGGGGAGATACGCAGTATTTT. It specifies CASGPGQGGDTQYF.

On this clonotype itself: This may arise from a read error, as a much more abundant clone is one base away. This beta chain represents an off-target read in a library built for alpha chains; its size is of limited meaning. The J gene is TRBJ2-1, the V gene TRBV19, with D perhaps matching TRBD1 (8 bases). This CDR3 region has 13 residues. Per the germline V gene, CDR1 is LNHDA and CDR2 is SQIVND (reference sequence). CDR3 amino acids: CVSSNRGGNEQFF. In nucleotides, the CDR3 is TGTGTCAGTTCCAACAGGGGGGGCAATGAGCAGTTCTTC.

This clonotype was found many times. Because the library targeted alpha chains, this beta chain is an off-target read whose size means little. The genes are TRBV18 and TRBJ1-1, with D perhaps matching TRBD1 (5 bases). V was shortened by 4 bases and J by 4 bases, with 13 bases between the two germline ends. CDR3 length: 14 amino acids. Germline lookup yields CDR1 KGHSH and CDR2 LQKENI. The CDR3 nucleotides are TGTGCCAGCTCACTTCCCTGGGGGAGCACTGAAGCTTTCTTT. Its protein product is CASSLPWGSTEAFF.

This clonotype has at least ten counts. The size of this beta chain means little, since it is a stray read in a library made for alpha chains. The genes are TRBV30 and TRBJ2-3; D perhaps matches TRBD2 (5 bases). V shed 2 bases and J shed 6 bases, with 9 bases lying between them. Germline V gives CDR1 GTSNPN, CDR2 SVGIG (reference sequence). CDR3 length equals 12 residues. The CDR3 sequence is CAWSRGSDTQYF. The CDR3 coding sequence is TGTGCCTGGAGTAGAGGGTCGGATACGCAGTATTTT. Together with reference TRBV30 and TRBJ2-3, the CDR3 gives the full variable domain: SQTIHQWPATLVQPVGSPLSLECTVEGTSNPNLYWYRQAAGRGLQLLFYSVGIGQISSEVPQNLSASRPQDRQFILSSKKLLLSDSGFYLCAWSRGSDTQYFGPGTRLTVL.

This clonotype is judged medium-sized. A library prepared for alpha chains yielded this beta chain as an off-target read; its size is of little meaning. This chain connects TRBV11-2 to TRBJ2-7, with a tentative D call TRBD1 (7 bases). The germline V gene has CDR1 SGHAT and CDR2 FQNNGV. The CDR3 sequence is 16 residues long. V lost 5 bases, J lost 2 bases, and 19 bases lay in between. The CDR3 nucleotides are TGTGCCAGCAGCCTACCTGGGGGGACAGCGGCCTACGAGCAGTACTTC. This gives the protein CASSLPGGTAAYEQYF.

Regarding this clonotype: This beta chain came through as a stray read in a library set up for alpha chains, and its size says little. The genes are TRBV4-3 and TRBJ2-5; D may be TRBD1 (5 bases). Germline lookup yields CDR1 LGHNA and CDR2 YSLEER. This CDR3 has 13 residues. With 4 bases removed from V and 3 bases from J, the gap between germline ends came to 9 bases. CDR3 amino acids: CASSRGREETQYF. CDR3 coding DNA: TGCGCCAGCAGCCGGGGCAGGGAAGAGACCCAGTACTTC.

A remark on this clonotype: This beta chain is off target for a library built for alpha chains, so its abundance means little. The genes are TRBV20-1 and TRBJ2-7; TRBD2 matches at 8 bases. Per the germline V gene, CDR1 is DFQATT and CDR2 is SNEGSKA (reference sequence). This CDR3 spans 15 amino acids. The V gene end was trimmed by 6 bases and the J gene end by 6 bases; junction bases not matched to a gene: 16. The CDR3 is CSARAIAGRQAEQYF. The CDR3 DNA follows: TGCAGTGCCCGAGCCATAGCGGGACGGCAGGCCGAGCAGTACTTC.

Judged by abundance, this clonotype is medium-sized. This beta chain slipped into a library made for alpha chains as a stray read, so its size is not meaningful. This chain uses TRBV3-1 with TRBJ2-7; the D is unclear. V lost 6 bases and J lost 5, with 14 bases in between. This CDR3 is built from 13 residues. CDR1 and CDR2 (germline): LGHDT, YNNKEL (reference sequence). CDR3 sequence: CASRARSSNEQYF. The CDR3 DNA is TGTGCCAGCAGGGCCAGGAGTAGCAACGAGCAGTACTTC.

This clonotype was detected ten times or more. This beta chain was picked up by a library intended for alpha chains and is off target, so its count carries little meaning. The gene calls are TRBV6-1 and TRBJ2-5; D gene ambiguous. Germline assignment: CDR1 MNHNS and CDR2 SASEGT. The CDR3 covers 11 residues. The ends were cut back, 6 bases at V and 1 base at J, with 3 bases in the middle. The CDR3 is CASRFQETQYF. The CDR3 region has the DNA TGTGCCAGCAGGTTCCAAGAGACCCAGTACTTC.

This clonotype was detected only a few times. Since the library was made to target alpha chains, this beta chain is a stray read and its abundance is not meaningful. The CDR3 DNA follows: TGCGCCAGCAGCTTGGGGACAGGGTACAATCAGCCCCAGCATTTT. Translated, it gives CASSLGTGYNQPQHF. The chain is built from TRBV5-1 and TRBJ1-5; 8 nucleotides align to TRBD1. The CDR3 runs 15 residues. V dropped 0 bases and J dropped 3; count of bases not matched to a gene: 2. Germline lookup yields CDR1 SGHRS and CDR2 YFSETQ.

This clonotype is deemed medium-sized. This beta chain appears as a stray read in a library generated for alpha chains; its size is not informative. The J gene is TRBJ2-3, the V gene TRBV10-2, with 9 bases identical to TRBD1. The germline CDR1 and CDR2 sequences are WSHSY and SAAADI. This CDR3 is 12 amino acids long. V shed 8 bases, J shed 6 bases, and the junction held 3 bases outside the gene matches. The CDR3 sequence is CASGGQGDTQYF. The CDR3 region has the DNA TGCGCCAGCGGAGGACAGGGGGATACGCAGTATTTT.

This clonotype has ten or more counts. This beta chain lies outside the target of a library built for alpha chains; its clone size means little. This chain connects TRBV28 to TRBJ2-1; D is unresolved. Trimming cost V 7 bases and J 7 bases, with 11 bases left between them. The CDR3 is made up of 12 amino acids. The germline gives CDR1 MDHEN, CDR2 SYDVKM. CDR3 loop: CASTVVGNEQFF. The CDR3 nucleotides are TGTGCCAGCACGGTGGTGGGGAATGAGCAGTTCTTC.

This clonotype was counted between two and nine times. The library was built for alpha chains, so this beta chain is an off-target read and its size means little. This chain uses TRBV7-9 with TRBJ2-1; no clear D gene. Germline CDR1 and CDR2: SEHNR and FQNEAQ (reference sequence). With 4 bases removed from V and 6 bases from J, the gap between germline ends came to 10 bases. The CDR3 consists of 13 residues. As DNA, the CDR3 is TGTGCCAGCAGCTCGTGGGTCTCCAATGAGCAGTTCTTC. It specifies CASSSWVSNEQFF.